Listed below are T cell receptor beta chains from one sample, sequenced in a study of blood T cell repertoires in COVID-19. Clones were sequenced by immunoSEQ multiplex PCR, and TCRdb holds only the in-frame ones, with some missing. The repertoire includes almost 300,000 clones, about nine tenths of them detected once, and 11% sits in the top ten. The sample was peripheral blood. The receptor source for this set is a woman aged 25 to 39 with COVID-19, enrolled during active disease. The CDR3 runs from the conserved cysteine through the conserved F or W. A D gene is named only where the DNA matches it firmly. The size of a clone is reported for some rows only, either as once, few or many, or as a class for expanded clones.

V gene: TRBV2
J gene: TRBJ2-2
clone size: -
D gene: -
CDR3 DNA: TGTGCCAGCAGTGACAACCTCGGGGTAACCGAGGAGCTGTTTTTT
CDR3 protein: CASSDNLGVTEELFF

V gene: TRBV6-5
J gene: TRBJ2-2
clone size: -
D gene: -
CDR3 DNA: TGTGCCGGTAGGGGCAGTAACACCGGGGAGCTGTTTTTT
CDR3 protein: CAGRGSNTGELFF

V gene: TRBV14
J gene: TRBJ1-2
clone size: -
D gene: -
CDR3 DNA: TGTGCCAGCAGCCAGACTGGGGGCCTGTATGGCTACACCTTC
CDR3 protein: CASSQTGGLYGYTF

V gene: TRBV2
J gene: TRBJ2-1
clone size: -
D gene: TRBD1
CDR3 DNA: TGTGCCAGCGGGGACAGCTCCTACAATGAGCAGTTCTTC
CDR3 protein: CASGDSSYNEQFF

V gene: TRBV19
J gene: TRBJ1-2
clone size: -
D gene: TRBD1
CDR3 DNA: TGTGCCAGTAGCCCACAGGGGGACTATGGCTACACCTTC
CDR3 protein: CASSPQGDYGYTF

V gene: TRBV19
J gene: TRBJ2-7
clone size: -
D gene: TRBD2
CDR3 DNA: TGTGCCAGTAGTGGCGGGGGAGCGGGCGAGCAGTACTTC
CDR3 protein: CASSGGGAGEQYF

V gene: TRBV6-5
J gene: TRBJ1-2
clone size: -
D gene: -
CDR3 DNA: TGTGCCAGCAGTTACGCTTCAGGATGGTATGGCTACACCTTC
CDR3 protein: CASSYASGWYGYTF

V gene: TRBV5-6
J gene: TRBJ2-4
clone size: -
D gene: TRBD2
CDR3 DNA: TGTGCCAGCAGTTCCGGGGGGGCCAACAAAAACATTCAGTACTTC
CDR3 protein: CASSSGGANKNIQYF

V gene: TRBV6-5
J gene: TRBJ2-4
clone size: -
D gene: TRBD1
CDR3 DNA: TGTGCCAGCAGTCCAGGGGGCTCGGCCAAAAACATTCAGTACTTC
CDR3 protein: CASSPGGSAKNIQYF

V gene: TRBV11-2
J gene: TRBJ1-1
clone size: -
D gene: -
CDR3 DNA: TGTGCCAGCAGCTTTCACGGTGGAGGAACTGAAGCTTTCTTT
CDR3 protein: CASSFHGGGTEAFF

V gene: TRBV5-1
J gene: TRBJ1-1
clone size: few
D gene: -
CDR3 DNA: TGCGCCAGCAGCTTGGACGACAGGCTCGAAGCTTTCTTT
CDR3 protein: CASSLDDRLEAFF

V gene: TRBV5-1
J gene: TRBJ2-2
clone size: -
D gene: TRBD1
CDR3 DNA: TGCGCCAGGGAACAGGGGGCCGGGGAGCTGTTTTTT
CDR3 protein: CAREQGAGELFF

V gene: TRBV5-1
J gene: TRBJ1-3
clone size: few
D gene: -
CDR3 DNA: TGCGCCAGCAGCCTGGGATTCGGTGACAGATCTGGAAACACCATATATTTT
CDR3 protein: CASSLGFGDRSGNTIYF

V gene: TRBV5-1
J gene: TRBJ2-7
clone size: -
D gene: -
CDR3 DNA: TGCGCCAGCAGCTTGCAGGAACAGCCCTACGAGCAGTACTTC
CDR3 protein: CASSLQEQPYEQYF

V gene: TRBV9
J gene: TRBJ1-1
clone size: -
D gene: -
CDR3 DNA: TGTGCCAGCAGCCCCGGACACATGAACACTGAAGCTTTCTTT
CDR3 protein: CASSPGHMNTEAFF

V gene: TRBV5-4
J gene: TRBJ1-1
clone size: -
D gene: -
CDR3 DNA: TGTGCCAGCAGCTTAACCTCCGAGGGTTTCACTGAAGCTTTCTTT
CDR3 protein: CASSLTSEGFTEAFF

V gene: TRBV28
J gene: TRBJ1-1
clone size: -
D gene: -
CDR3 DNA: TGTGCCAGCAACAAAGGGGCGGGGATTCGGGACACTGAAGCTTTCTTT
CDR3 protein: CASNKGAGIRDTEAFF

V gene: TRBV5-1
J gene: TRBJ2-7
clone size: -
D gene: -
CDR3 DNA: TGCGCCAGCAGTTCATCACCGGGGGAGCAGTACTTC
CDR3 protein: CASSSSPGEQYF

V gene: TRBV2
J gene: TRBJ1-4
clone size: -
D gene: -
CDR3 DNA: TGTGCCAGCAGTGGAGGGAGGGCTAAAAAACTGTTTTTT
CDR3 protein: CASSGGRAKKLFF

V gene: TRBV6-4
J gene: TRBJ2-1
clone size: -
D gene: TRBD2
CDR3 DNA: TGTGCCAGCAGTCCCCATCCGACAGCGGGGTACTACAATGAGCAGTTCTTC
CDR3 protein: CASSPHPTAGYYNEQFF

V gene: TRBV27
J gene: TRBJ2-7
clone size: -
D gene: -
CDR3 DNA: TGTGCCAGCAGTCCAACAGGGTACGAGCAGTACTTC
CDR3 protein: CASSPTGYEQYF

V gene: TRBV6-5
J gene: TRBJ1-1
clone size: once
D gene: TRBD1
CDR3 DNA: TGTGCCAGCAGTTTACAGGGGTGGGCGAACACTGAAGCTTTCTTT
CDR3 protein: CASSLQGWANTEAFF

V gene: TRBV19
J gene: TRBJ2-6
clone size: -
D gene: TRBD2
CDR3 DNA: TGTGCCAGTAGTAGAGTTCCGGGGGGTTCTGGGGCCAACGTCCTGACTTTC
CDR3 protein: CASSRVPGGSGANVLTF

V gene: TRBV27
J gene: TRBJ2-3
clone size: -
D gene: -
CDR3 DNA: TGTGCCAGCAGTTTAGGGGGGGGGCCCGGAGATACGCAGTATTTT
CDR3 protein: CASSLGGGPGDTQYF

V gene: TRBV19
J gene: TRBJ1-5
clone size: few
D gene: -
CDR3 DNA: TGTGCCAGTAGTGCGCCCCGGGACAAGGGCCTCAGGGGGCCCCAGCATTTT
CDR3 protein: CASSAPRDKGLRGPQHF

V gene: TRBV29-1
J gene: TRBJ1-1
clone size: -
D gene: -
CDR3 DNA: TGCAGCGTTGATATGGGTTCGGGCACTGAAGCTTTCTTT
CDR3 protein: CSVDMGSGTEAFF

V gene: TRBV27
J gene: TRBJ1-1
clone size: -
D gene: -
CDR3 DNA: TGTGCCAGCAGTTTATCCGAGTACACTGAAGCTTTCTTT
CDR3 protein: CASSLSEYTEAFF

V gene: TRBV7-8
J gene: TRBJ2-1
clone size: -
D gene: TRBD2
CDR3 DNA: TGTGCCAGCAGCCTGGGACTAGCGGGGGGTATGCGGTACAATGAGCAGTTCTTC
CDR3 protein: CASSLGLAGGMRYNEQFF

V gene: TRBV3-1/TRBV3-2
J gene: TRBJ2-5
clone size: -
D gene: -
CDR3 DNA: TGTGCCAGCAGCCGATACAGGAAGGCGTTTCAAGAGACCCAGTACTTC
CDR3 protein: CASSRYRKAFQETQYF

V gene: TRBV5-6
J gene: TRBJ1-3
clone size: -
D gene: -
CDR3 DNA: TGTGCCAGCAGCTTGGGGGAGTCTGACACCATATATTTT
CDR3 protein: CASSLGESDTIYF

V gene: TRBV5-1
J gene: TRBJ2-3
clone size: few
D gene: TRBD2
CDR3 DNA: TGCGCCAGCAGCTTACGGACTAGCGGGGACGATACGCAGTATTTT
CDR3 protein: CASSLRTSGDDTQYF

V gene: TRBV2
J gene: TRBJ2-5
clone size: -
D gene: -
CDR3 DNA: TGTGCCAGCAGCCGCGAGGCTACGTACCAAGAGACCCAGTACTTC
CDR3 protein: CASSREATYQETQYF

V gene: TRBV5-5
J gene: TRBJ1-1
clone size: once
D gene: -
CDR3 DNA: TGTGCCAGCACCACCCAACCTCAGGGTTACACTGAAGCTTTCTTT
CDR3 protein: CASTTQPQGYTEAFF

V gene: TRBV9
J gene: TRBJ1-2
clone size: -
D gene: TRBD1
CDR3 DNA: TGTGCCAGCAGCGTTAGGGACTGGGGACAGGGAAGAGGCTACACCTTC
CDR3 protein: CASSVRDWGQGRGYTF

V gene: TRBV10-1
J gene: TRBJ2-3
clone size: once
D gene: TRBD2
CDR3 DNA: TGCGCCAGCGGGGCTCGAGCGGGGGGTAGAGATACGCAGTATTTT
CDR3 protein: CASGARAGGRDTQYF

V gene: TRBV28
J gene: TRBJ2-2
clone size: -
D gene: -
CDR3 DNA: TGTGCCAGCAGTTTATCCGGTCTGACCGGGGAGCTGTTTTTT
CDR3 protein: CASSLSGLTGELFF

V gene: TRBV5-6
J gene: TRBJ1-2
clone size: -
D gene: TRBD1
CDR3 DNA: TGTGCCAGCAGTTCGACAGGGATGAGGGATGGCTACACCTTC
CDR3 protein: CASSSTGMRDGYTF

V gene: TRBV5-1
J gene: TRBJ1-5
clone size: -
D gene: TRBD1
CDR3 DNA: TGCGCCAGCAGCTTGTCCGGCAGGGGGCAGGGTCAGCCCCAGCATTTT
CDR3 protein: CASSLSGRGQGQPQHF

V gene: TRBV7-7
J gene: TRBJ1-1
clone size: -
D gene: -
CDR3 DNA: TGTGCCAGCAGCTTTTCCATGAACACTGAAGCTTTCTTT
CDR3 protein: CASSFSMNTEAFF

V gene: TRBV6-5
J gene: TRBJ1-5
clone size: medium-sized
D gene: -
CDR3 DNA: TGTGCCAGCAGTTACCGGGGGACTCAGCCCCAGCATTTT
CDR3 protein: CASSYRGTQPQHF

V gene: TRBV6-5
J gene: TRBJ1-2
clone size: -
D gene: -
CDR3 DNA: TGTGCCAGCAGTTCTACAGGTGGCTACACCTTC
CDR3 protein: CASSSTGGYTF

V gene: TRBV18
J gene: TRBJ2-6
clone size: -
D gene: TRBD1
CDR3 DNA: TGTGCCAGCTCACCGCGGACAGGGATCGTCTCTGGGGCCAACGTCCTGACTTTC
CDR3 protein: CASSPRTGIVSGANVLTF

V gene: TRBV6-6
J gene: TRBJ2-2
clone size: -
D gene: -
CDR3 DNA: TGTGCCAGCAGTTACTCGACGGGCACCGGGGAGCTGTTTTTT
CDR3 protein: CASSYSTGTGELFF

V gene: TRBV11-2
J gene: TRBJ2-7
clone size: -
D gene: TRBD1
CDR3 DNA: TGTGCCAGCAGCTTAGGGACAGGGACCTACGAGCAGTACTTC
CDR3 protein: CASSLGTGTYEQYF

V gene: TRBV11-2
J gene: TRBJ2-5
clone size: -
D gene: -
CDR3 DNA: TGTGCCAGCAGCTTCTTCGCGGACCAAGAGACCCAGTACTTC
CDR3 protein: CASSFFADQETQYF

V gene: TRBV3-1/TRBV3-2
J gene: TRBJ2-1
clone size: -
D gene: TRBD2
CDR3 DNA: TGTGCCAGCAGCCGCCTTTGGGGGGGTCGGGCGAATGAGCAGTTCTTC
CDR3 protein: CASSRLWGGRANEQFF

V gene: TRBV5-6
J gene: TRBJ1-2
clone size: -
D gene: -
CDR3 DNA: TGTGCCAGCAGCCCCGGCGGGGGGCAAAGCTATGGCTACACCTTC
CDR3 protein: CASSPGGGQSYGYTF

V gene: TRBV28
J gene: TRBJ1-3
clone size: -
D gene: -
CDR3 DNA: TGTGCCAGCAGACAGGGATATCCTGGAAACACCATATATTTT
CDR3 protein: CASRQGYPGNTIYF

V gene: TRBV10-2
J gene: TRBJ2-1
clone size: once
D gene: TRBD1
CDR3 DNA: TGCGCCAGCAGACCGGGACAGGGTTACAATGAGCAGTTCTTC
CDR3 protein: CASRPGQGYNEQFF

V gene: TRBV7-9
J gene: TRBJ2-1
clone size: -
D gene: -
CDR3 DNA: TGTGCCAGCAGCTTAACGGGGTCTTACAATGAGCAGTTCTTC
CDR3 protein: CASSLTGSYNEQFF

V gene: TRBV5-1
J gene: TRBJ2-7
clone size: -
D gene: TRBD2
CDR3 DNA: TGCGCCAGCATTCCCGGGACTAGCTCCAACGAGCAGTACTTC
CDR3 protein: CASIPGTSSNEQYF

V gene: TRBV9
J gene: TRBJ2-3
clone size: few
D gene: TRBD2
CDR3 DNA: TGTGCCAGCAGCGTTTCGGCGGGGGGATCAGATACGCAGTATTTT
CDR3 protein: CASSVSAGGSDTQYF

V gene: TRBV7-6
J gene: TRBJ1-1
clone size: few
D gene: -
CDR3 DNA: TGTGCCAGCAGCTTAGTGGTGGGAGTGAACACTGAAGCTTTCTTT
CDR3 protein: CASSLVVGVNTEAFF

V gene: TRBV6-5
J gene: TRBJ2-1
clone size: -
D gene: -
CDR3 DNA: TGTGCCAGCAGTTATGGTGCGAGCTCCTACAATGAGCAGTTCTTC
CDR3 protein: CASSYGASSYNEQFF

V gene: TRBV2
J gene: TRBJ2-3
clone size: -
D gene: TRBD2
CDR3 DNA: TGTGCCAGCACTGGGACTAGCCCCACAGATACGCAGTATTTT
CDR3 protein: CASTGTSPTDTQYF

V gene: TRBV7-9
J gene: TRBJ2-3
clone size: -
D gene: -
CDR3 DNA: TGTGCCAGCAGCTTAGGGGCGGGGCCGATACGCACAGATACGCAGTATTTT
CDR3 protein: CASSLGAGPIRTDTQYF

V gene: TRBV6-6
J gene: TRBJ2-1
clone size: -
D gene: TRBD2
CDR3 DNA: TGTGCCAGCAGTTACTCGGGGCGGGGGGGCCGTTCTGAGCAGTTCTTC
CDR3 protein: CASSYSGRGGRSEQFF

V gene: TRBV19
J gene: TRBJ1-1
clone size: -
D gene: -
CDR3 DNA: TGTGCCAGTAGTGTGGGAGTTATCGACACTGAAGCTTTCTTT
CDR3 protein: CASSVGVIDTEAFF